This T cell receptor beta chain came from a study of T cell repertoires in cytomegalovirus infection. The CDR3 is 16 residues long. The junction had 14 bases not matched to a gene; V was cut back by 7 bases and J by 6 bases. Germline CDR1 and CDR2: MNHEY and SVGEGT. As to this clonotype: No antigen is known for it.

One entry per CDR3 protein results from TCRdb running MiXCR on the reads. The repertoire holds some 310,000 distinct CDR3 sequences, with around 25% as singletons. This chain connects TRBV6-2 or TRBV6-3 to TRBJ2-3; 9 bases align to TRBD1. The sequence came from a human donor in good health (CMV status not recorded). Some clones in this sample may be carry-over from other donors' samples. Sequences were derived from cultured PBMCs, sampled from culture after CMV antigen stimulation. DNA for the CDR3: TGTGCCAGCACTAACCCCCCCGGGACAGGGAGGGATACGCAGTATTTT. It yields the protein CASTNPPGTGRDTQYF.